This section outlines one T cell receptor beta chain sequence together with its context. Its antigen is currently unknown. This record comes from a study of T cells expressing NK-cell markers. Study-level information: Sequencing covered eight donors, seven HCMV-seropositive and one seronegative.

For each CDR3 protein, TCRdb gives one entry from its re-call of the 5' RACE reads, without DNA. This table lists around 100,000 distinct CDR3 sequences. General observations from the study: These clonotypes, the leaders elsewhere, also led the CD3+CD56-NKG2C+ fraction in four donors.

The CDR3 has 18 residues. Germline loops: CDR1 LGHNA, CDR2 YNFKEQ. V usage is TRBV4-2 and J usage is TRBJ2-3; TCRdb outputs TRBD1, but without DNA this stays unchecked. Sequences were obtained from blood T cells: a sorted CD56 or NKG2C T cell subset, CD4+ or CD8+ T cells, or bulk PBMC T cells (not recorded which). The source is a woman aged 18 to 75 in good health. CDR3 in amino acids: CASSPTEVGGGSTDTQYF.